Shown below are 8 T cell receptor beta chains from a single sample sequenced in a study of T cells in Graves' hyperthyroidism and ophthalmopathy. The TCR beta CDR3 regions underwent amplification using RNA transcripts as the source. The study used the HTBI primer set for a first-round RT-PCR of the TCR CDR3. TCRdb reprocessed the multiplex PCR reads with MiXCR, giving one entry per CDR3 protein. The data contain some 720,000 distinct CDR3 sequences, about 17% of them singletons. Sequenced sample: blood. Receptors were obtained from a man aged 18 to 29 with Graves' hyperthyroidism.

This clonotype was picked up a small number of times. The genes are TRBV18 and TRBJ1-2, with 9 bases aligning to TRBD1. The ends lost 5 bases at V and 2 bases at J; junction bases unmatched: 9. Germline CDR1 and CDR2: KGHSH and LQKENI. There are 16 residues in the CDR3. The CDR3 here is CASSEQTGTGNYGYTF. The CDR3 bases are TGTGCCAGCTCAGAACAAACCGGGACAGGGAACTATGGCTACACCTTC. Supplemented by reference TRBV18 and TRBJ1-2, the full variable domain reads NAGVMQNPRHLVRRRGQEARLRCSPMKGHSHVYWYRQLPEEGLKFMVYLQKENIIDESGMPKERFSAEFPKEGPSILRIQQVVRGDSAAYFCASSEQTGTGNYGYTFGSGTRLTVV.

The genes are TRBV2 and TRBJ1-2; a weak D match, TRBD1 (5 bases). This CDR3 spans 12 amino acids. V was clipped by 11 bases and J by 8 bases, with 18 bases between them. Germline lookup yields CDR1 SNHLY and CDR2 FYNNEI. This CDR3 is CAGGHSTEGYTF. In DNA, the CDR3 is TGTGCCGGAGGACACTCCACAGAGGGCTACACCTTC.

V usage is TRBV28 and J usage is TRBJ1-5, with D perhaps matching TRBD1 (5 bases). Trimming took off 7 bases at V and 5 bases at J, with 15 bases between the two ends. Germline CDR1 reads MDHEN; CDR2 reads SYDVKM. The CDR3 spans 14 residues. DNA of the CDR3: TGTGCCAGCAAACCCGGGACTCTATATCAGCCCCAGCATTTT. The encoded protein is CASKPGTLYQPQHF.

V and J are TRBV6-4 and TRBJ2-1, with D possibly being TRBD1 (5 bases). This CDR3 is built from 14 residues. Germline V gene sequence: CDR1 MRHNA, CDR2 SNTAGT. The V end lost 0 bases, the J end lost 6 bases, and 9 bases lay between the germline ends. The CDR3 coding sequence is TGTGCCAGCAGTGACTCAGGGGAAGGCAATGAGCAGTTCTTC. It encodes CASSDSGEGNEQFF.

This clonotype came up many times. The chain carries TRBV5-8 and TRBJ2-7, with 7 nucleotides matching TRBD1. The CDR3 sequence is 15 residues long. Germline assignment: CDR1 SGHTS and CDR2 YDEGEE. V lost 0 bases to trimming and J lost 0 bases; unmatched junction nucleotides: 3. The CDR3 region has the DNA TGTGCCAGCAGCTTGGAGACAGGGCTCTCCTACGAGCAGTACTTC. It specifies CASSLETGLSYEQYF. The whole variable domain, filled in from reference TRBV5-8 and TRBJ2-7, reads EAGVTQSPTHLIKTRGQQATLRCSPISGHTSVYWYQQALGLGLQFLLWYDEGEERNRGNFPPRFSGRQFPNYSSELNVNALELEDSALYLCASSLETGLSYEQYFGPGTRLTVT.

The sample holds a few counts of this clonotype. V is TRBV28 and J is TRBJ2-7, with TRBD2 matching 8 bases. Germline assignment: CDR1 MDHEN and CDR2 SYDVKM. V trimming: 5 bases; J trimming: 1 base; junction bases outside the gene matches: 16. The CDR3 runs to 18 residues. CDR3 region: CASSLPPVAGWSSYEQYF. The CDR3 DNA is TGTGCCAGCAGTCTCCCCCCGGTAGCGGGATGGTCGTCCTACGAGCAGTACTTC. The complete variable domain, with remaining parts taken from reference TRBV28 and TRBJ2-7, reads DVKVTQSSRYLVKRTGEKVFLECVQDMDHENMFWYRQDPGLGLRLIYFSYDVKMKEKGDIPEGYSVSREKKERFSLILESASTNQTSMYLCASSLPPVAGWSSYEQYFGPGTRLTVT.

This clonotype was detected a few times. This chain links TRBV30 with TRBJ2-3, with D possibly being TRBD1 or TRBD2 (6 bases each). V was cut by 4 bases and J by 3 bases, with 20 bases left in between. CDR3 length: 16 residues. Germline-derived CDR1 and CDR2 are GTSNPN and SVGIG (reference sequence). The CDR3 nucleotides read TGTGCCTGGAATGGATTTGGAGGGGGGCGGACAGATACGCAGTATTTT. The encoded protein is CAWNGFGGGRTDTQYF.

This clonotype was seen ten or more times. This chain connects TRBV6-1 to TRBJ2-7; D possibly corresponds to TRBD2 (7 bases). Trimming shortened V by 7 bases and J by 0 bases, and 16 bases separated the two germline ends. This CDR3 spans 15 amino acids. The germline CDR1 and CDR2 sequences are MNHNS and SASEGT. CDR3 sequence: CASITLADSSYEQYF. CDR3 DNA: TGTGCCAGCATAACGCTAGCGGACAGCTCCTACGAGCAGTACTTC.